This T cell receptor beta chain was sequenced for a study of T cell responses to AZD1222 COVID-19 vaccine. Study results and limitations: Donors were chiefly white British, with a greater number of females, and clonal diversity was perhaps underestimated.

Second-dose schedules of about 4 or about 12 weeks were combined. In regard to this clone: Its matching antigen is unknown.

Trimming pared 5 bases from V and 7 bases from J, leaving 7 bases between. The CDR3 is 11 residues long. Germline assignment: CDR1 SGDLS and CDR2 YYNGEE. Measured with immunoSEQ multiplex PCR; TCRdb has only the in-frame clones, and not every one. The sample records tens of thousands of clones, 90% being singletons. This TCR was recovered from an adult who received the AZD1222 COVID-19 vaccine. Here the sequenced sample was peripheral blood, taken 28 days after the second AZD1222 dose. The chain is built from TRBV9 and TRBJ2-1; a possible D gene is TRBD1 (5 bases). The CDR3 sequence: CASRSGNEQFF. The DNA for the CDR3 is TGTGCCAGCAGATCAGGGAATGAGCAGTTCTTC. Drawing the rest from reference TRBV9 and TRBJ2-1, the complete variable domain is DSGVTQTPKHLITATGQRVTLRCSPRSGDLSVYWYQQSLDQGLQFLIQYYNGEERAKGNILERFSAQQFPDLHSELNLSSLELGDSALYFCASRSGNEQFFGPGTRLTVL.